This section outlines one T cell receptor beta chain sequence together with its context. This sample was taken from a study of blood T cell repertoires in COVID-19. The overall study: The United States, Italy and Spain provided the acute and convalescent COVID-19 samples. From T cells, B-cell-depleted T cells, or PBMCs came the material, which was cDNA or gDNA.

How the authors handled the data: Nucleated cell counts were estimated from reference gene primer amplification. Clones were sequenced by immunoSEQ multiplex PCR, and TCRdb holds only the in-frame ones, with some missing. V and J calls and clone size follow that table, whereas D and trimming were derived from the DNA. The sample carries over 300,000 clones, almost 85% recorded once. Trimming stripped 0 bases from V and 4 bases from J, with 7 bases between. Germline V gene lookup returns CDR1 GTSNPN and CDR2 SVGIG (reference sequence). The CDR3 totals 13 residues. Sequenced sample: peripheral blood. V and J are TRBV30 and TRBJ1-5; D not certain. This clonotype was obtained from a human donor in a cohort sampled during active COVID-19. The CDR3 here is CAWSVRPNQPQHF. CDR3 bases: TGTGCCTGGAGTGTGCGTCCAAATCAGCCCCAGCATTTT.